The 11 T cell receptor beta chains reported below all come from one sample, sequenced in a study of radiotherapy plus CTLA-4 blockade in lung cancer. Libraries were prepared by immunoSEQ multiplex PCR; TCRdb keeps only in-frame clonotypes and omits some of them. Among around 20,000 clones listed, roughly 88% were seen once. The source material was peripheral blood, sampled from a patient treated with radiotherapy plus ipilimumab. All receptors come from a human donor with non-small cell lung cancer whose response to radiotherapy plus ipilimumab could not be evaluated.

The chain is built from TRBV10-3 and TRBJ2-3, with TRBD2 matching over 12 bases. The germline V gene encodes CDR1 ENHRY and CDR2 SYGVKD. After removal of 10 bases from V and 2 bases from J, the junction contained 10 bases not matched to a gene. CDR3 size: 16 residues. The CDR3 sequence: CATEARTSGTTDTQYF. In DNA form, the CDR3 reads TGTGCCACCGAAGCCCGGACTAGCGGGACCACAGATACGCAGTATTTT.

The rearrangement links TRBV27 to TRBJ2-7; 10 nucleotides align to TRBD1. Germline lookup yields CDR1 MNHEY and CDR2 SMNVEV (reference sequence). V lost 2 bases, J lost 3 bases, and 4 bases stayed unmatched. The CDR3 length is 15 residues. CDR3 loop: CASSLRTGGSYEQYF. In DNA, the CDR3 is TGTGCCAGCAGTTTACGGACAGGGGGAAGCTACGAGCAGTACTTC.

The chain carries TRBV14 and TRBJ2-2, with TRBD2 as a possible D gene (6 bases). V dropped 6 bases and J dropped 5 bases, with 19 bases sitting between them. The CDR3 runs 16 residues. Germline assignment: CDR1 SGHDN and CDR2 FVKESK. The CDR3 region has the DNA TGTGCCAGCAGTCTTGTAGGTAGCGGAGTTACCGGGGAGCTGTTTTTT. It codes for CASSLVGSGVTGELFF. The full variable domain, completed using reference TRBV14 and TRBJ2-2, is EAGVTQFPSHSVIEKGQTVTLRCDPISGHDNLYWYRRVMGKEIKFLLHFVKESKQDESGMPNNRFLAERTGGTYSTLKVQPAELEDSGVYFCASSLVGSGVTGELFFGEGSRLTVL.

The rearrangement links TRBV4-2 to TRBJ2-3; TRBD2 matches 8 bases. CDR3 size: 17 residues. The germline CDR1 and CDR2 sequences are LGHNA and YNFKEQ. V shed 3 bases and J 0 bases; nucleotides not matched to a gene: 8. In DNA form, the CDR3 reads TGTGCCAGCAGCCAGGAGGGCGGGGGGACTAGCACAGATACGCAGTATTTT. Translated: CASSQEGGGTSTDTQYF.

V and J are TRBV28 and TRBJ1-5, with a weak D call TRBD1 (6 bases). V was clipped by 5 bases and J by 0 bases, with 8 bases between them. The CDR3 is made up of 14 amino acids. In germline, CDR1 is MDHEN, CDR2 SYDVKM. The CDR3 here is CASSQGGSNQPQHF. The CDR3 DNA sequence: TGTGCCAGCAGTCAAGGGGGTAGCAATCAGCCCCAGCATTTT.

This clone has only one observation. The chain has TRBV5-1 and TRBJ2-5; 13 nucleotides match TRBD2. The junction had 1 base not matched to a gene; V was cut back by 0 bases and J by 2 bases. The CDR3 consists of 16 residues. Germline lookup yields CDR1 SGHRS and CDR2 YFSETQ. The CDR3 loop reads CASSLGLAGGQETQYF. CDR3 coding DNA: TGCGCCAGCAGCTTGGGACTAGCGGGGGGTCAAGAGACCCAGTACTTC.

CDR3 sequence (DNA): TGTGCCAGCAGCTTGCTAGCGGGATACAATGAGCAGTTCTTC. The encoded protein is CASSLLAGYNEQFF. The gene calls are TRBV13 and TRBJ2-1; 9 bases align to TRBD2. The CDR3 extends over 14 amino acids. Germline CDR1 is PRHDT and CDR2 is FYEKMQ (reference sequence). V lost 3 bases, J lost 4 bases, and 1 base stayed unmatched.

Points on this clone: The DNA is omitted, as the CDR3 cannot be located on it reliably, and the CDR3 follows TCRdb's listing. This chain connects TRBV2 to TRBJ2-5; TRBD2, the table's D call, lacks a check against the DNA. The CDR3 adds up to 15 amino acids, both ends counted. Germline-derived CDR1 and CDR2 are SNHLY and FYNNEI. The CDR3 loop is CASILETSGRGTQYF.

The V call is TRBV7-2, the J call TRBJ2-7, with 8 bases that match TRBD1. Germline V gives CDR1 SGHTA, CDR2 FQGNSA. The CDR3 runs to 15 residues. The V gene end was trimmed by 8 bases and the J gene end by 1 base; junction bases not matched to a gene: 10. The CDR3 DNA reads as TGTGCCAGCCCGCGGATGGACAGGGAGTCCTACGAGCAGTACTTC. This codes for CASPRMDRESYEQYF. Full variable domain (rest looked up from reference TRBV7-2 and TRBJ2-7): GAGVSQSPSNKVTEKGKDVELRCDPISGHTALYWYRQSLGQGLEFLIYFQGNSAPDKSGLPSDRFSAERTGGSVSTLTIQRTQQEDSAVYLCASPRMDRESYEQYFGPGTRLTVT.

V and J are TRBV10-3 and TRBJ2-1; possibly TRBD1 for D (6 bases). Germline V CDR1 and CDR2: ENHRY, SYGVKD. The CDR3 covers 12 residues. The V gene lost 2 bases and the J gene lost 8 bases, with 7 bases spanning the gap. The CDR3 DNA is TGTGCCATCAGTGAGGGGACATATGAGCAGTTCTTC. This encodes CAISEGTYEQFF.

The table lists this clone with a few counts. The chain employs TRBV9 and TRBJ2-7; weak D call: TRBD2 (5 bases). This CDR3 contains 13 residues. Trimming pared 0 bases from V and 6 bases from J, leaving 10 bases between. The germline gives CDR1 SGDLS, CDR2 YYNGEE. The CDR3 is CASSVGASREQYF. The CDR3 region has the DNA TGTGCCAGCAGCGTAGGTGCTAGCCGCGAGCAGTACTTC.